The 18 T cell receptor beta chains reported below all come from one sample, sequenced in a study of shared clonotypes between healthy human individuals. Assay used: immunoSEQ multiplex PCR; TCRdb lists only in-frame clones, some missing. In the table there are approximately 110,000 clones, about two thirds of which are singletons. The source material was memory CD8+ T cells sorted from blood. Subset noted: CD45RO+ cells pooled with CCR7-negative TemRA cells. All receptors derive from a woman aged 25 to 45 in good health.

This clone came up a few times. The chain uses TRBV13 and TRBJ1-3, with D unclear. With 4 bases removed from V and 4 bases from J, the gap between germline ends came to 8 bases. This CDR3 has 13 amino acids. Germline CDR1 and CDR2: PRHDT and FYEKMQ (reference sequence). CDR3 DNA sequence: TGTGCCAGCAGCTCAAACCTCGGAAACACCATATATTTT. Its protein is CASSSNLGNTIYF.

The CDR3 spells CASSQEELHREQYF. The CDR3 bases are TGTGCCAGCAGCCAAGAGGAACTTCATAGGGAGCAGTACTTC. The chain uses TRBV4-2 and TRBJ2-7, with D hard to call. Trimming took off 0 bases at V and 7 bases at J, with 13 bases between the two ends. The length of the CDR3 is 14 residues. Per germline, CDR1 LGHNA and CDR2 YNFKEQ.

The genes are TRBV7-9 and TRBJ2-3, with TRBD2 matching over 7 bases. This CDR3 is 16 amino acids long. Trimming at V came to 5 bases and at J to 2 bases, leaving 10 bases not matched to a gene. The germline V gene has CDR1 SEHNR and CDR2 FQNEAQ (reference sequence). The CDR3 loop reads CASSLGEGAHTDTQYF. CDR3 DNA: TGTGCCAGCAGCCTAGGGGAGGGCGCCCACACAGATACGCAGTATTTT.

This clone was seen a single time. The gene calls are TRBV6-5 and TRBJ2-7, with a weak D call TRBD2 (5 bases). Trimming shortened V by 8 bases and J by 11 bases, and 22 bases separated the two germline ends. The CDR3 loop spans 13 amino acids. The germline CDR1 and CDR2 sequences are MNHEY and SVGAGI. CDR3 bases: TGTGCCAGCCGCTCTGCGGACGAGCGGCTGGAGTACTTC. It is translated as CASRSADERLEYF.

The table lists this clone with a few counts. The chain has TRBV6-5 and TRBJ2-1; the D gene is possibly TRBD1 (6 bases). Germline V lookup: CDR1 MNHEY, CDR2 SVGAGI. This CDR3 contains 12 residues. The V end lost 6 bases, the J end lost 5 bases, and 8 bases lay between the germline ends. The CDR3 region has the DNA TGTGCCAGCAGACAGGGTGACAATGAGCAGTTCTTC. It yields the protein CASRQGDNEQFF.

This sequence joins TRBV29-1 and TRBJ2-1, with D possibly being TRBD2 (5 bases). In germline, CDR1 is SQVTM, CDR2 ANQGSEA. V lost 0 bases and J lost 8, with 17 bases in between. This CDR3 spans 15 amino acids. The CDR3 reads CSVEEEVGPGDEQFF. CDR3 coding DNA: TGCAGCGTTGAAGAGGAGGTTGGCCCAGGCGATGAGCAGTTCTTC.

This sequence joins TRBV28 and TRBJ2-7, with TRBD1 matching over 9 bases. Per the germline V gene, CDR1 is MDHEN and CDR2 is SYDVKM. The CDR3 covers 15 residues. After removal of 11 bases from V and 6 bases from J, the junction contained 17 bases not matched to a gene. CDR3 in DNA: TGTGCCGAATCAGTTAAAGGACAGGGGATTGCCGAGCAGTACTTC. Translation gives CAESVKGQGIAEQYF. Together with reference TRBV28 and TRBJ2-7, the CDR3 gives the full variable domain: DVKVTQSSRYLVKRTGEKVFLECVQDMDHENMFWYRQDPGLGLRLIYFSYDVKMKEKGDIPEGYSVSREKKERFSLILESASTNQTSMYLCAESVKGQGIAEQYFGPGTRLTVT.

The chain joins TRBV7-2 to TRBJ1-3; D uncertain. CDR1 and CDR2 (germline): SGHTA, FQGNSA. Between the trimmed V and J ends, which lost 5 bases and 2 bases, there was a span of 19 bases. The CDR3 spans 17 residues. CDR3: CASSVTLGPVPGNTIYF. Here the CDR3 DNA reads TGTGCCAGCAGCGTGACGTTAGGCCCTGTCCCTGGAAACACCATATATTTT. Full variable domain (outside the CDR3, taken from reference TRBV7-2 and TRBJ1-3): GAGVSQSPSNKVTEKGKDVELRCDPISGHTALYWYRQSLGQGLEFLIYFQGNSAPDKSGLPSDRFSAERTGGSVSTLTIQRTQQEDSAVYLCASSVTLGPVPGNTIYFGEGSWLTVV.

CDR3 DNA sequence: TGTGCCAGCAGCTTAGCTCCTAGCGGGAGAATGGACACAGATACGCAGTATTTT. Its protein product is CASSLAPSGRMDTDTQYF. The rearrangement uses TRBV7-9 and TRBJ2-3; 10 bases map to TRBD2. CDR1 and CDR2 from the germline V gene are SEHNR and FQNEAQ (reference sequence). The V segment lost 0 bases and the J segment 2 bases; nucleotides outside the gene matches: 8. This CDR3 region has 18 residues.

This clone showed up many times. This sequence may be a read error, since a much larger clone differs from it by one base. V gene TRBV1 combines with J gene TRBJ2-7; the table's D call TRBD2 went unverified against the DNA. TRBV1 is flagged as a pseudogene. This CDR3 is 16 amino acids long. This CDR3 reads CASSQGLAVSSYEQYF. The CDR3 bases are TGCGCCAGCAGCCAAGGACTAGCGGTTTCATCCTACGAGCAGTACTTC.

The chain is built from TRBV11-2 and TRBJ2-5; D may be TRBD1 or TRBD2 (5 bases each). This CDR3 comprises 17 residues. Germline lookup yields CDR1 SGHAT and CDR2 FQNNGV. V was cut by 0 bases and J by 4 bases, with 18 bases left in between. CDR3 sequence (DNA): TGTGCCAGCAGCTTAGAGGGACCAGACAGTCTGGGAGAGACCCAGTACTTC. Its protein is CASSLEGPDSLGETQYF.

This rearrangement joins TRBV2 to TRBJ1-1, with 8 positions matching TRBD1. The ends lost 7 bases at V and 7 bases at J; junction bases unmatched: 5. Germline loops: CDR1 SNHLY, CDR2 FYNNEI. This CDR3 contains 12 residues. In nucleotides, the CDR3 is TGTGCCAGCAACACAGGGGGGGGTGAAGCTTTCTTT. This translates into CASNTGGGEAFF.

The DNA for the CDR3 is TGTGCCAGCAGTTTTTTTCTAGGGGAGGGAGGCTACACCTTC. Its protein product is CASSFFLGEGGYTF. The chain joins TRBV28 to TRBJ1-2, with D perhaps matching TRBD1 (5 bases). The CDR3 length is 14 residues. Germline assignment: CDR1 MDHEN and CDR2 SYDVKM. V lost 3 bases and J 8 bases, leaving 16 bases between the germline ends.

V is TRBV29-1 and J is TRBJ2-2; 10 nucleotides match TRBD2. The CDR3 is made up of 17 amino acids. The trim removed 1 base at V and 6 bases at J, leaving 11 bases unmatched. Germline values: CDR1 SQVTM, CDR2 ANQGSEA. CDR3 nucleotide sequence: TGCAGCGTTGAAGCCCCGGGACTAGCGACACCGTCCGGGGAGCTGTTTTTT. Translating it yields CSVEAPGLATPSGELFF.

The chain employs TRBV4-1 and TRBJ2-7, with D possibly matching TRBD2 (6 bases). V lost 1 base and J lost 0, with 13 bases in between. This CDR3 has 16 residues. Germline V CDR1 and CDR2: MGHRA, YSYEKL. CDR3 DNA: TGCGCCAGCAGCCAAGGGAGCGGACTATACTCCTACGAGCAGTACTTC. This sequence encodes CASSQGSGLYSYEQYF.

The V and J genes are TRBV5-4 and TRBJ2-3; 8 bases are shared with TRBD2. Germline V gives CDR1 SGHNT, CDR2 YYREEE (reference sequence). V was pared by 3 bases and J by 1 base, with 7 bases of the junction left unmatched. The CDR3 spans 16 residues. The CDR3 DNA reads as TGTGCCAGCAGCTCCCGGACTAGCAGCCGCACAGATACGCAGTATTTT. This encodes CASSSRTSSRTDTQYF.

The rearrangement links TRBV18 to TRBJ2-2, with D unresolved. The ends were cut back, 6 bases at V and 5 bases at J, with 4 bases in the middle. Germline V lookup: CDR1 KGHSH, CDR2 LQKENI. The length of the CDR3 is 11 residues. CDR3 region: CASSPTGELFF. CDR3 DNA: TGTGCCAGCTCGCCAACCGGGGAGCTGTTTTTT.

V and J are TRBV30 and TRBJ2-7; D may be TRBD2 (6 bases). This CDR3 comprises 13 residues. Germline assignment: CDR1 GTSNPN and CDR2 SVGIG (reference sequence). Trimming shortened V by 4 bases and J by 7 bases, and 17 bases separated the two germline ends. CDR3 sequence reads: CAWTRSGRREQYF. The CDR3 DNA follows: TGTGCCTGGACTCGCAGCGGGCGGAGGGAGCAGTACTTC. Full variable domain (missing parts from reference TRBV30 and TRBJ2-7): SQTIHQWPATLVQPVGSPLSLECTVEGTSNPNLYWYRQAAGRGLQLLFYSVGIGQISSEVPQNLSASRPQDRQFILSSKKLLLSDSGFYLCAWTRSGRREQYFGPGTRLTVT.